The rows below give T cell receptor beta chains drawn from one sample of a study of vaccination effects on CD4 cells after COVID-19. The method was immunoSEQ multiplex PCR; TCRdb's version includes in-frame clones alone and lacks a portion of them. The data show about 45,000 clones, 60% to 75% seen once. These receptors lack a known antigen. This sample comprised CD4+ T cells from PBMCs cultured without peptide, obtained after COVID-19 vaccination. All receptors derive from a human donor who received a COVID-19 vaccine. CDR3s include the opening cysteine and the closing phenylalanine or tryptophan. A D gene is named only where the DNA matches it firmly.

v_call: TRBV5-1
d_call: TRBD2
j_call: TRBJ2-2
cdr3_aa: CASSDGLVSTGELFF

v_call: TRBV6-5
d_call: -
j_call: TRBJ1-5
cdr3_aa: CASSYSGRNQPQHF

v_call: TRBV18
d_call: TRBD2
j_call: TRBJ2-5
cdr3_aa: CASSPLAGGETQYF

v_call: TRBV6-6
d_call: TRBD1
j_call: TRBJ1-1
cdr3_aa: CASSRGQGITEAFF

v_call: TRBV15
d_call: -
j_call: TRBJ1-6
cdr3_aa: CATSWEVAYNSPLHF

v_call: TRBV5-5
d_call: TRBD2
j_call: TRBJ2-1
cdr3_aa: CASSPPLSGSSYNEQFF

v_call: TRBV19
d_call: -
j_call: TRBJ2-7
cdr3_aa: CASSIRRSTPDEQYF

v_call: TRBV27
d_call: -
j_call: TRBJ2-5
cdr3_aa: CASSSGKTAFQETQYF

v_call: TRBV10-2
d_call: -
j_call: TRBJ1-5
cdr3_aa: CASSETGGEQPQHF

v_call: TRBV6-5
d_call: TRBD1
j_call: TRBJ1-2
cdr3_aa: CASSLQGDYIGYTF

v_call: TRBV4-1
d_call: -
j_call: TRBJ1-2
cdr3_aa: CASSQDKKAGEDSYGYTF

v_call: TRBV18
d_call: -
j_call: TRBJ2-6
cdr3_aa: CASSQGQTNSGANVLTF

v_call: TRBV7-9
d_call: -
j_call: TRBJ1-4
cdr3_aa: CASSLTEKLFF

v_call: TRBV10-2
d_call: -
j_call: TRBJ2-1
cdr3_aa: CASMENSESNEQFF

v_call: TRBV5-6
d_call: TRBD2
j_call: TRBJ2-3
cdr3_aa: CASCRWAGEGCSTDTQYF

v_call: TRBV7-9
d_call: -
j_call: TRBJ1-2
cdr3_aa: CASSFTTRGYGYTF

v_call: TRBV3-1/TRBV3-2
d_call: TRBD1
j_call: TRBJ1-6
cdr3_aa: CASSDRGGSPLHF

v_call: TRBV2
d_call: -
j_call: TRBJ1-1
cdr3_aa: CASSDRRPLGTEAFF

v_call: TRBV18
d_call: TRBD2
j_call: TRBJ2-7
cdr3_aa: CASSPVPGTSGRPSYEQYF

v_call: TRBV7-2
d_call: -
j_call: TRBJ2-3
cdr3_aa: CASSLAAGPVDTQYF

v_call: TRBV9
d_call: -
j_call: TRBJ2-6
cdr3_aa: CASSPIGPGSRSGANVLTF

v_call: TRBV19
d_call: -
j_call: TRBJ2-1
cdr3_aa: CASSIVPSMSYNEQFF

v_call: TRBV5-8
d_call: -
j_call: TRBJ1-1
cdr3_aa: CASSTTRATEAFF

v_call: TRBV6-1
d_call: -
j_call: TRBJ2-5
cdr3_aa: CASSETGIGETQYF

v_call: TRBV18
d_call: -
j_call: TRBJ2-2
cdr3_aa: CASSPKGGQNTGELFF

v_call: TRBV5-1
d_call: -
j_call: TRBJ2-7
cdr3_aa: CASSRGDTSYEQYF

v_call: TRBV14
d_call: -
j_call: TRBJ1-2
cdr3_aa: CASSQGPNYGYTF

v_call: TRBV24-1
d_call: TRBD1
j_call: TRBJ1-2
cdr3_aa: CATSDSGTANYGYTF

v_call: TRBV19
d_call: TRBD1
j_call: TRBJ2-7
cdr3_aa: CASSHRDRPYEQYF

v_call: TRBV5-1
d_call: TRBD1
j_call: TRBJ2-6
cdr3_aa: CASSGAGQGTSGANVLTF

v_call: TRBV5-6
d_call: -
j_call: TRBJ1-4
cdr3_aa: CASSLNGAATNEKLFF

v_call: TRBV3-1/TRBV3-2
d_call: TRBD2
j_call: TRBJ2-2
cdr3_aa: CASSQGSSGSVGELFF

v_call: TRBV29-1
d_call: TRBD2
j_call: TRBJ2-1
cdr3_aa: CSVLTSLESNEQFF

v_call: TRBV11-2
d_call: -
j_call: TRBJ2-1
cdr3_aa: CASSQGGTIGSEQFF

v_call: TRBV2
d_call: TRBD1
j_call: TRBJ1-2
cdr3_aa: CASRETGDDGYTF

v_call: TRBV5-4
d_call: -
j_call: TRBJ2-7
cdr3_aa: CASSLGQTGPEQYF

v_call: TRBV7-9
d_call: -
j_call: TRBJ1-2
cdr3_aa: CASSLALTGAYYGYTF

v_call: TRBV19
d_call: TRBD2
j_call: TRBJ2-7
cdr3_aa: CASSILAGGPYEQYF

v_call: TRBV3-1/TRBV3-2
d_call: -
j_call: TRBJ1-2
cdr3_aa: CASSQDLGGTNYGYTF

v_call: TRBV11-2
d_call: -
j_call: TRBJ1-1
cdr3_aa: CASSFGSANTEAFF

v_call: TRBV2
d_call: -
j_call: TRBJ2-7
cdr3_aa: CASRAGTLNEQYF

v_call: TRBV9
d_call: -
j_call: TRBJ2-1
cdr3_aa: CASSVWGRDNEQFF

v_call: TRBV5-4
d_call: -
j_call: TRBJ2-7
cdr3_aa: CASSLEQGVGEQYF

v_call: TRBV20-1
d_call: -
j_call: TRBJ2-2
cdr3_aa: CSASILGELFF

v_call: TRBV5-1
d_call: -
j_call: TRBJ2-5
cdr3_aa: CASSGRQAHRETQYF

v_call: TRBV28
d_call: -
j_call: TRBJ1-5
cdr3_aa: CASSLLGSSNQPQHF

v_call: TRBV30
d_call: -
j_call: TRBJ1-3
cdr3_aa: CAWSVHGVGGNTIYF